This T cell receptor (beta chain) was found in a study of shared clonotypes between healthy human individuals. Concerning this clone itself: A far larger clone differs by one base, so this is likely a read error.

The CDR3 is 12 amino acids. The ends were cut back, 6 bases at V and 6 bases at J, with 11 bases in the middle. Germline V gene sequence: CDR1 SNHLY, CDR2 FYNNEI. Genomic DNA for unsorted samples was obtained from around 94 million PBMCs. The deep-level immunoSEQ assay was used. Over several immunoSEQ plates, each subset's genomic DNA was distributed in even portions. Only in-frame clones appear in the TCRdb table, and some are missing; sequencing was by immunoSEQ multiplex PCR. The table shows 450,000 or so clones, with roughly three quarters occurring only once. Sequencing used PBMCs. The chain carries TRBV2 and TRBJ2-5, with D maybe TRBD1 (6 bases). The source is a woman between 35 and 50 years old in good health. Some clones in this sample may be carry-over from other donors' samples. The CDR3 sequence: CASSGTGKTQYF. The DNA for the CDR3 is TGTGCCAGCAGCGGAACAGGGAAGACCCAGTACTTC.